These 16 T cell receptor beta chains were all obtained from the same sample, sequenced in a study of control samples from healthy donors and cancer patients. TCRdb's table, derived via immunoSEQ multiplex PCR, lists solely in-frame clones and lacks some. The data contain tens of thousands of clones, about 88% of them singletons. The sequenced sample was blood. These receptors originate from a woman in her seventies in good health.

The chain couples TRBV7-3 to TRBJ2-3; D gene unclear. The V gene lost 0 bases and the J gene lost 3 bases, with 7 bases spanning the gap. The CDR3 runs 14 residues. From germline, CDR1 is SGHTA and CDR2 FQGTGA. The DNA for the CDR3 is TGTGCCAGCAGCTTAACAGGCACGACAGATACGCAGTATTTT. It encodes CASSLTGTTDTQYF.

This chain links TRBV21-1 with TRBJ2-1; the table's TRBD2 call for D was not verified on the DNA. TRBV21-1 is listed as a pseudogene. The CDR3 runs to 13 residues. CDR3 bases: TGTGCCAGCACCGAAGCGGGAGTCGGTGAGCAGTTCTTC. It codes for CASTEAGVGEQFF.

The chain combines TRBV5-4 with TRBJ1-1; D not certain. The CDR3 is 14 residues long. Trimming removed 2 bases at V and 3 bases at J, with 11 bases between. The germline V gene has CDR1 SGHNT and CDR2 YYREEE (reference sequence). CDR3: CASSFEGAHTEAFF. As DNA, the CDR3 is TGTGCCAGCAGCTTTGAGGGAGCCCACACTGAAGCTTTCTTT. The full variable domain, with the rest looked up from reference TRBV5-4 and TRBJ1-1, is ETGVTQSPTHLIKTRGQQVTLRCSSQSGHNTVSWYQQALGQGPQFIFQYYREEENGRGNFPPRFSGLQFPNYSSELNVNALELDDSALYLCASSFEGAHTEAFFGQGTRLTVV.

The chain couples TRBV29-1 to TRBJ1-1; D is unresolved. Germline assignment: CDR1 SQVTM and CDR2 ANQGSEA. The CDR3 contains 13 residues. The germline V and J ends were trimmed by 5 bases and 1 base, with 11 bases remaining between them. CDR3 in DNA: TGCAGCGTTACGGGTCACCCGAACACTGAAGCTTTCTTT. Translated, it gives CSVTGHPNTEAFF.

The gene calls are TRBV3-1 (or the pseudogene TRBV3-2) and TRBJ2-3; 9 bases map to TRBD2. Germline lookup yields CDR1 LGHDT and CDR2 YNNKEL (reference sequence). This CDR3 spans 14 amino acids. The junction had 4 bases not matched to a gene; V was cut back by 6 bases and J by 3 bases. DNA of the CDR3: TGTGCCAGCAGTCAAAGCGGGAGGACAGATACGCAGTATTTT. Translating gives CASSQSGRTDTQYF.

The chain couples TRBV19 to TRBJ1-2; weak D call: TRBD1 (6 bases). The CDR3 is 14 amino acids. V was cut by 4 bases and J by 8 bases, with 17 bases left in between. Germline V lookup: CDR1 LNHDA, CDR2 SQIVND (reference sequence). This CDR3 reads CASSTAGAPGGYTF. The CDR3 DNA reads TGTGCCAGTAGTACCGCGGGGGCTCCAGGAGGCTACACCTTC.

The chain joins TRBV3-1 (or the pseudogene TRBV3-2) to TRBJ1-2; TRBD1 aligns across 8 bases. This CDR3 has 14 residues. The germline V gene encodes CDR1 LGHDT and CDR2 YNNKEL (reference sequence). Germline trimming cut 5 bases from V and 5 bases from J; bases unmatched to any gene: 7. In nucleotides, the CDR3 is TGTGCCAGCAGCAGAGGACAGGGAGGGTATGGCTACACCTTC. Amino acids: CASSRGQGGYGYTF.

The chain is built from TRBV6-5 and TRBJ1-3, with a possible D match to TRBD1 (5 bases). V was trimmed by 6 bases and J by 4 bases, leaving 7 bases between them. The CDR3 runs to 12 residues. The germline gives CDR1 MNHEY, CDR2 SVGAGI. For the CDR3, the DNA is TGTGCCAGCAGCCGGGGGGGAAACACCATATATTTT. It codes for CASSRGGNTIYF.

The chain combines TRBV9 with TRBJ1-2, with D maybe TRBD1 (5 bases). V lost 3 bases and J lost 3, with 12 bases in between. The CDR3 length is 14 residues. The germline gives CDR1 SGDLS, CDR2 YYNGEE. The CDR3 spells CASSAVGVDYGYTF. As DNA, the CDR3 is TGTGCCAGCAGCGCGGTGGGGGTCGACTATGGCTACACCTTC.

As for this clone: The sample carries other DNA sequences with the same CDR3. CDR3 sequence reads: CASSSRGVVESPLHF. The CDR3 DNA reads as TGTGCCAGCAGTAGCCGGGGAGTAGTAGAGTCACCCCTCCACTTT. The chain carries TRBV9 and TRBJ1-6; D call uncertain. The CDR3 consists of 15 residues. Trimming pared 5 bases from V and 10 bases from J, leaving 19 bases between. Germline V lookup: CDR1 SGDLS, CDR2 YYNGEE.

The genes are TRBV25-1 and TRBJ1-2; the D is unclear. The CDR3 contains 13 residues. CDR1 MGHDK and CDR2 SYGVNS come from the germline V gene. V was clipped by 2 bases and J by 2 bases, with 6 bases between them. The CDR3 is CASSEGLNYGYTF. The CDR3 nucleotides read TGTGCCAGCAGTGAAGGGTTAAACTATGGCTACACCTTC.

CDR3 DNA: TGCGCCAGCACCCCCCCTACCCTAGCGGGGGGTGGTGAGACCCAGTACTTC. Residues: CASTPPTLAGGGETQYF. The gene calls are TRBV5-1 and TRBJ2-5, with 11 bases identical to TRBD2. CDR1 and CDR2 (germline): SGHRS, YFSETQ. Trimming took 6 bases from V and 5 from J; bases not matched to a gene: 15. The CDR3 is 17 amino acids.

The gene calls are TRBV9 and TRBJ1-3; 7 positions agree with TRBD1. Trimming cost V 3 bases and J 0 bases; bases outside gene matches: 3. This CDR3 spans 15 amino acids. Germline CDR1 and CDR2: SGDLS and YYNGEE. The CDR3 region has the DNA TGTGCCAGCAGCGGGGGACAGAGCTCTGGAAACACCATATATTTT. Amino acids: CASSGGQSSGNTIYF.

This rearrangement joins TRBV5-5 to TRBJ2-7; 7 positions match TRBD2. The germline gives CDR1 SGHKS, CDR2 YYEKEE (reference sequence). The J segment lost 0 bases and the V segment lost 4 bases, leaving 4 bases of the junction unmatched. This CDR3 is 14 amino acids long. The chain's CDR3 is CASSPGRSSYEQYF. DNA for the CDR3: TGTGCCAGCAGCCCCGGGAGGAGCTCCTACGAGCAGTACTTC.

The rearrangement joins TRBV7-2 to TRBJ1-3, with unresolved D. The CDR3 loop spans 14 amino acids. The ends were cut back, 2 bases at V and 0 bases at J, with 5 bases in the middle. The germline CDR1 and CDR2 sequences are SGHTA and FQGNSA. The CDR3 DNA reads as TGTGCCAGCAGCTTATCAGGCTCTGGAAACACCATATATTTT. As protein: CASSLSGSGNTIYF.

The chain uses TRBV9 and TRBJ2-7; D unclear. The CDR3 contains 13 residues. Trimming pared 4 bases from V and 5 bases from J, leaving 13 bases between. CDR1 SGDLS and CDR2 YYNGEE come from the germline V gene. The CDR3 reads CASSSPGRDEQYF. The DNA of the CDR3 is TGTGCCAGCAGCTCCCCGGGCCGGGACGAGCAGTACTTC.